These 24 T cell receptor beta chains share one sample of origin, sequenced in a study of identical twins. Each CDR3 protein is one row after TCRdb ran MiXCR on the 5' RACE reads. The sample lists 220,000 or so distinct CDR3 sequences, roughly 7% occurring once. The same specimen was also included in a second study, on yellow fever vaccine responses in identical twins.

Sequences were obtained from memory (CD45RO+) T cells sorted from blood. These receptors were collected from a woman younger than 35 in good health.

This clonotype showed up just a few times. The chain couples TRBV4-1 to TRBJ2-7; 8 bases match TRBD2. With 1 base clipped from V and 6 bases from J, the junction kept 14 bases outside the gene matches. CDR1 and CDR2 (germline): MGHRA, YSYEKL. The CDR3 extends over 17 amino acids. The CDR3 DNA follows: TGCGCCAGCAGCCAAGGTGGTGGCGGGAGGATCGCCTCCGAGCAGTACTTC. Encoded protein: CASSQGGGGRIASEQYF.

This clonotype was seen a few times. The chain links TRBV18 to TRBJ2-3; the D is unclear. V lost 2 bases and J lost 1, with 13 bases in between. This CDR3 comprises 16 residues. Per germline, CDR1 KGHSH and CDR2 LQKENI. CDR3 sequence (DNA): TGTGCCAGCTCACCAAAACCACTGTGGGGCACAGATACGCAGTATTTT. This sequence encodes CASSPKPLWGTDTQYF.

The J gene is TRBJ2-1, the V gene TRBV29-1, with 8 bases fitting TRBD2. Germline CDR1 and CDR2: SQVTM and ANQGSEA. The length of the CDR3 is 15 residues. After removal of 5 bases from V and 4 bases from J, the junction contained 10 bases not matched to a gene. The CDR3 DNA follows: TGCAGCGTTCGTCCAAGCGGGAGAAGGTACAATGAGCAGTTCTTC. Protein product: CSVRPSGRRYNEQFF.

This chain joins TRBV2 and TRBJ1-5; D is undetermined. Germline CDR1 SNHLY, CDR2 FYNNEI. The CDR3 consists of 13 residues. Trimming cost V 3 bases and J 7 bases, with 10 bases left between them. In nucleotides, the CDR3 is TGTGCCAGCAGTGACGGGTGGAGGCAGCCCCAGCATTTT. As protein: CASSDGWRQPQHF.

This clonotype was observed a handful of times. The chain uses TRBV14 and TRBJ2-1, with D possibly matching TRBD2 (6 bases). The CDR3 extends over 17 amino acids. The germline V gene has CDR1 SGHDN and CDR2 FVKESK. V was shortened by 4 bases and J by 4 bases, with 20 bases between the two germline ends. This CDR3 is CASSPVGTRGRYNEQFF. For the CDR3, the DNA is TGTGCCAGCAGCCCCGTGGGGACTCGCGGGCGTTACAATGAGCAGTTCTTC.

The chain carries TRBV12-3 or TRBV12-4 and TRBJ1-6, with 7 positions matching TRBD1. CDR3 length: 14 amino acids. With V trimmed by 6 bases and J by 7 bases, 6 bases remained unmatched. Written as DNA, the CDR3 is TGTGCCAGCAGCCCAGGACAGGTGAATTCACCCCTCCACTTT. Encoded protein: CASSPGQVNSPLHF.

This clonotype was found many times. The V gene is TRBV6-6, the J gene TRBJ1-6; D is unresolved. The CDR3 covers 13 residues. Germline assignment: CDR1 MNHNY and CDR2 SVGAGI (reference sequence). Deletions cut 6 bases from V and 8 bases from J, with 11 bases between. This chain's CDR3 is CASSSIADSPLHF. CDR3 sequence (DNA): TGTGCCAGCAGCAGTATTGCGGATTCACCCCTCCACTTT.

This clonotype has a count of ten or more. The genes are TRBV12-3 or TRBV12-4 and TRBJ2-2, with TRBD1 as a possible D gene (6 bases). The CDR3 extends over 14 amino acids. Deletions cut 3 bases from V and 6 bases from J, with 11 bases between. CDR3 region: CASSFQGLPGELFF. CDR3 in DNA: TGTGCCAGCAGTTTTCAGGGGTTGCCCGGGGAGCTGTTTTTT.

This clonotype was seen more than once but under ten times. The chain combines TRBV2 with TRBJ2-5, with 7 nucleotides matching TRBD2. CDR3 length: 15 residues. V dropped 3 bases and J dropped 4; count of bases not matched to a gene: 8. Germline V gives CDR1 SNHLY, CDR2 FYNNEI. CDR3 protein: CASSDGSGNGETQYF. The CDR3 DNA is TGTGCCAGCAGTGATGGGAGCGGGAACGGAGAGACCCAGTACTTC. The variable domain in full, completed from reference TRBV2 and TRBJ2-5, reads EPEVTQTPSHQVTQMGQEVILRCVPISNHLYFYWYRQILGQKVEFLVSFYNNEISEKSEIFDDQFSVERPDGSNFTLKIRSTKLEDSAMYFCASSDGSGNGETQYFGPGTRLLVL.

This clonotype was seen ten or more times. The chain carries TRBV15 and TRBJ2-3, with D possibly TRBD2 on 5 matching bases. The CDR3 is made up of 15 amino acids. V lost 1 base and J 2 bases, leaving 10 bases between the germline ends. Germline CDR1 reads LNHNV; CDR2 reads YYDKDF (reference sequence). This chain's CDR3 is CATSRGSGDTDTQYF. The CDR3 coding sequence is TGTGCCACCAGCAGAGGATCCGGGGACACAGATACGCAGTATTTT.

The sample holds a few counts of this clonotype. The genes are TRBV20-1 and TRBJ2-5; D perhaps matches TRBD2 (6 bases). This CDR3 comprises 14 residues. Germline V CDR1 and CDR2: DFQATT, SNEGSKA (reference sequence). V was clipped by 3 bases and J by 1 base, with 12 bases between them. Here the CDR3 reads CSASAAGLQETQYF. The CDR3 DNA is TGCAGTGCTAGCGCCGCGGGACTCCAAGAGACCCAGTACTTC.

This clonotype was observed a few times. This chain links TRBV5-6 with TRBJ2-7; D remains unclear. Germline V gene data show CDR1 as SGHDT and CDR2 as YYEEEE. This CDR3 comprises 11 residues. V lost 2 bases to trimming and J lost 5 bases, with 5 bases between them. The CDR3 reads CASSFGDEQYV. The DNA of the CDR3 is TGTGCCAGCAGCTTCGGCGACGAGCAGTACGTC.

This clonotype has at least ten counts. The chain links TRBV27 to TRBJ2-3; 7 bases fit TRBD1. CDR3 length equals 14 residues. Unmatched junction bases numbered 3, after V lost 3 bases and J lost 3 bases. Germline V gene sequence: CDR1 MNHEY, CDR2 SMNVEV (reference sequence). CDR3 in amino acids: CASSLGQWTDTQYF. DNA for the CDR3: TGTGCCAGCAGTTTGGGACAGTGGACAGATACGCAGTATTTT.

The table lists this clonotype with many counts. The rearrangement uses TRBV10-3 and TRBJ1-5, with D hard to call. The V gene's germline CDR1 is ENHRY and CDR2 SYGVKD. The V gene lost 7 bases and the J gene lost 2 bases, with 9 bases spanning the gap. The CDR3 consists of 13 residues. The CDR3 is CAIKGDGNQPQHF. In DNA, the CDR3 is TGTGCCATCAAGGGCGACGGCAATCAGCCCCAGCATTTT.

In nucleotides, the CDR3 is TGTGCCAGCAGTGCACTAGCGGGGGTCCAAGAGACCCAGTACTTC. Amino acid sequence: CASSALAGVQETQYF. The rearrangement links TRBV6-4 to TRBJ2-5; 11 bases map to TRBD2. The germline CDR1 and CDR2 sequences are MRHNA and SNTAGT. V gave up 4 bases and J gave up 1 base; unmatched junction bases: 2. This CDR3 is built from 15 residues.

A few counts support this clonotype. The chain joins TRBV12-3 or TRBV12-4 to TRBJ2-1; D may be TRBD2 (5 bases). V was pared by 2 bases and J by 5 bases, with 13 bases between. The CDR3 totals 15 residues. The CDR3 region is CASSLRASFDNEQFF. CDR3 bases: TGTGCCAGCAGTTTACGCGCTAGCTTCGACAATGAGCAGTTCTTC.

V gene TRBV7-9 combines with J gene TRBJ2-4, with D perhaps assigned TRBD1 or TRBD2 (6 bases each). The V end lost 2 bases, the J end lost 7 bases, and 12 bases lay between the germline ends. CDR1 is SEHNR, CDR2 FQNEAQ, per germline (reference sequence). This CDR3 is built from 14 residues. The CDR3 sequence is CASSLWGAYNIQYF. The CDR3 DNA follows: TGTGCCAGCAGCTTATGGGGGGCGTATAACATTCAGTACTTC. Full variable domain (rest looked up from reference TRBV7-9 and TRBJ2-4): DTGVSQNPRHKITKRGQNVTFRCDPISEHNRLYWYRQTLGQGPEFLTYFQNEAQLEKSRLLSDRFSAERPKGSFSTLEIQRTEQGDSAMYLCASSLWGAYNIQYFGAGTRLSVL.

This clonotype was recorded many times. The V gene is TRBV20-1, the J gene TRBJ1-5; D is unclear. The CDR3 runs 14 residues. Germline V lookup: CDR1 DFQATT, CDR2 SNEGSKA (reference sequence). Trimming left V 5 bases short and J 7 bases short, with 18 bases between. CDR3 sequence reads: CSAQSGLAGQPQHF. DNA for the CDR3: TGCAGTGCTCAATCGGGTCTTGCGGGGCAGCCCCAGCATTTT.

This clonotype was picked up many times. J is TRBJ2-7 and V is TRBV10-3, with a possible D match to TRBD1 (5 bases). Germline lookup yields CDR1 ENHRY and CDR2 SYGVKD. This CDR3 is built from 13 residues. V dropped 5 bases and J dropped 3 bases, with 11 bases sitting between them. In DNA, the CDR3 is TGTGCCATCAGTTTAGACAGAGACTACGAGCAGTACGTC. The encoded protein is CAISLDRDYEQYV.

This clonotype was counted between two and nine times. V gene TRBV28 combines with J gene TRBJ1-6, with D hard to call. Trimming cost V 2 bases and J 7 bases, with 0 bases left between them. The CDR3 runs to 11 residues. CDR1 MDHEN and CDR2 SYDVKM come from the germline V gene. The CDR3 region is CASSLNSPLHF. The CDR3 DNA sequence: TGTGCCAGCAGTTTAAATTCACCCCTCCACTTT.

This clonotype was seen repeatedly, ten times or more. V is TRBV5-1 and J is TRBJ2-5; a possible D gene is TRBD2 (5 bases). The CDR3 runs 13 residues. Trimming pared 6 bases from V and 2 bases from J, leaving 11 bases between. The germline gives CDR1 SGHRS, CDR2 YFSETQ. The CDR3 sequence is CASNPSGQETQYF. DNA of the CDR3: TGCGCCAGCAACCCTTCGGGACAAGAGACCCAGTACTTC.

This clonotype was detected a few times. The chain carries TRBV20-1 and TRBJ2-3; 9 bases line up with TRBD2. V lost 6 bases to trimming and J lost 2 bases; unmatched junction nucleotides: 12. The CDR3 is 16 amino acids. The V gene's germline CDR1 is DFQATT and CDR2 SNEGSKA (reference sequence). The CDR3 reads CSAPNRGLAITDTQYF. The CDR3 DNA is TGCAGTGCGCCAAATAGGGGACTAGCCATCACAGATACGCAGTATTTT.

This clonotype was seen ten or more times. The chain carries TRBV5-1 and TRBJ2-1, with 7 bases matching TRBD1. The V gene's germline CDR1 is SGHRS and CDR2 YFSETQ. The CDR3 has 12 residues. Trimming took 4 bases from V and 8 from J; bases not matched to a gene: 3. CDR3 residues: CASSLQGDEQFF. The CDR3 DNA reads TGCGCCAGCAGCCTGCAGGGGGATGAGCAGTTCTTC.

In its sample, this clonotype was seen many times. CDR3 protein: CASSYPTSGSGYNEQFF. CDR3 sequence (DNA): TGTGCCAGCAGTTACCCGACTAGCGGGAGTGGCTACAATGAGCAGTTCTTC. The chain employs TRBV6-5 and TRBJ2-1, with 12 nucleotides matching TRBD2. This CDR3 comprises 17 residues. V lost 2 bases and J lost 3; bases outside the gene matches: 5. Per the germline V gene, CDR1 is MNHEY and CDR2 is SVGAGI.